This record looks at one T cell receptor (beta chain) sequence and its context. Its antigen is currently unknown. This sample is drawn from a study of T-cell reconstitution after alpha-beta-depleted transplantation in children. Broader study findings: Most T-cell counts and diversity one year after the transplant came from T cells that were newly produced.

Preparing the TCRbeta library involved the use of unique molecular identifiers. MiXCR, run by TCRdb on the PCR reads, gives a single entry per CDR3 protein. The sample lists about a million distinct CDR3 sequences, about 31% occurring once. CDR1 is MGHDK, CDR2 SYGVNS, per germline. The germline V and J ends were trimmed by 2 bases and 8 bases, with 15 bases remaining between them. This CDR3 contains 14 residues. V usage is TRBV25-1 and J usage is TRBJ1-1; no clear D gene. This receptor was identified in a boy younger than two who had a stem cell transplant for SCID, so the T cells may come from the graft donor. Sequencing was performed on PBMCs, mostly from graft donor cells, taken 360 days after TCRalphabeta/CD19-depleted stem cell transplant. The chain's CDR3 is CASSEPLLDSEAFF. CDR3 nucleotide sequence: TGTGCCAGCAGTGAACCCCTACTCGACTCCGAAGCTTTCTTT.